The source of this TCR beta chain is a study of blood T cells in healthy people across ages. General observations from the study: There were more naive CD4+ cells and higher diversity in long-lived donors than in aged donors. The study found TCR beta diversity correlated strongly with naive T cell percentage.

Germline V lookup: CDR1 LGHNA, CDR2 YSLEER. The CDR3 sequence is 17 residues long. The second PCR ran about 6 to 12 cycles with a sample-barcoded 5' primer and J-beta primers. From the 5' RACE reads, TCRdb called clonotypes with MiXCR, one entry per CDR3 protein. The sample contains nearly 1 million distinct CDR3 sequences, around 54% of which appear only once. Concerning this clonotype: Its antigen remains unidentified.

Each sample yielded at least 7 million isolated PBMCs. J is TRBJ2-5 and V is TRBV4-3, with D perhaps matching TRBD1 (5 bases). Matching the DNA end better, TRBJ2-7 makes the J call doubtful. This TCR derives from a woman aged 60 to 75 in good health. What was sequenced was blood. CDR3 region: CASSQETHTGAGYEQYF. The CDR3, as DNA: TGCGCCAGCAGCCAAGAGACCCATACTGGGGCTGGCTACGAGCAGTACTTC.